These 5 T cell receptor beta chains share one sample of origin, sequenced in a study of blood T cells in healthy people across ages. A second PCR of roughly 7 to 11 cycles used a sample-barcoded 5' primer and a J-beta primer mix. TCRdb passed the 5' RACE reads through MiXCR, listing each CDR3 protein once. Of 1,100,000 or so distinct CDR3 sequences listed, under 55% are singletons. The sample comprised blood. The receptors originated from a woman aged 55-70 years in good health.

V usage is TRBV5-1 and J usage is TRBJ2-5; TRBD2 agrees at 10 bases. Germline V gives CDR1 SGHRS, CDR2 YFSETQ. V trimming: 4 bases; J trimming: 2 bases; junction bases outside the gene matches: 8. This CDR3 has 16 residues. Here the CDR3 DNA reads TGCGCCAGCAGCGGGCTAGCGGGGGTCCCACAAGAGACCCAGTACTTC. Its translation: CASSGLAGVPQETQYF.

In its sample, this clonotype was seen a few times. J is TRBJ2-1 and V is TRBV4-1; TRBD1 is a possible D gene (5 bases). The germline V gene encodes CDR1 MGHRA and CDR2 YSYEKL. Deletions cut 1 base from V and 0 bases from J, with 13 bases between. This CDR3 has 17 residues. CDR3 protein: CASSQGLTESSYNEQFF. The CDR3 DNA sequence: TGCGCCAGCAGCCAAGGTCTGACAGAGAGCTCCTACAATGAGCAGTTCTTC.

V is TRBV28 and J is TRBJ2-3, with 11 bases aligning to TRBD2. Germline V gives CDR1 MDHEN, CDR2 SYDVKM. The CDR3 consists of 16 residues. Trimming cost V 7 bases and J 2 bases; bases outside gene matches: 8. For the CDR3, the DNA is TGTGCCAGCACCCCCTGGACTAGCGGGCACACAGATACGCAGTATTTT. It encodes CASTPWTSGHTDTQYF.

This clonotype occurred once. CDR3: CASSQQVRDEQYF. CDR3 coding DNA: TGCGCCAGCAGCCAACAAGTCCGGGACGAGCAGTACTTC. The V gene is TRBV4-1, the J gene TRBJ2-5; D unclear. Matching the DNA end better, TRBJ2-7 makes the J call doubtful. CDR3 size: 13 residues. In germline, CDR1 is MGHRA, CDR2 YSYEKL.

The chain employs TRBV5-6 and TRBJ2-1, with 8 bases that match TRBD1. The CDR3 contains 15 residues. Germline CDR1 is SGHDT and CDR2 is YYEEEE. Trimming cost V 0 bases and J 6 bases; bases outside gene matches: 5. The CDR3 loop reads CASSLGADRVNEQFF. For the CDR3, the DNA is TGTGCCAGCAGCTTGGGTGCGGACAGGGTCAATGAGCAGTTCTTC.